The 18 T cell receptor beta chains below were found in one sample sequenced in a study of CD8+CD57+ T cells in acquired aplastic anemia. CDR3 and TCR beta VDJ profiling relied on a genomic DNA template. In TCRdb, the reads were re-called with MiXCR into one record per CDR3 protein. Among 150,000 to 200,000 distinct CDR3 sequences listed, about three fifths were seen once. Source material: sorted CD4+, CD8+, or CD8+CD57+ T cells (not recorded which) from PBMCs. The receptors originated from a human donor with severe aplastic anemia or a healthy control (not recorded which).

The chain carries TRBV27 and TRBJ2-5; possible D gene TRBD1, 5 bases. CDR1 and CDR2 (germline): MNHEY, SMNVEV (reference sequence). CDR3 length: 14 amino acids. V lost 5 bases and J 4 bases, leaving 14 bases between the germline ends. CDR3 in amino acids: CASSPQGYTETQYF. The DNA for the CDR3 is TGTGCCAGCAGTCCCCAGGGTTACACAGAGACCCAGTACTTC.

This clonotype showed up just once. The chain carries TRBV25-1 and TRBJ2-3; D uncertain. From germline, CDR1 is MGHDK and CDR2 SYGVNS. CDR3 length equals 13 residues. V was shortened by 6 bases and J by 2 bases, with 9 bases between the two germline ends. CDR3 sequence reads: CASRRDFTDTQYF. DNA for the CDR3: TGTGCCAGCAGGAGAGACTTCACAGATACGCAGTATTTT.

The V call is TRBV9, the J call TRBJ2-5, with D perhaps assigned TRBD1 or TRBD2 (6 bases each). The CDR3 runs 14 residues. V was pared by 2 bases and J by 5 bases, with 13 bases between. Germline-derived CDR1 and CDR2 are SGDLS and YYNGEE. DNA for the CDR3: TGTGCCAGCAGCGTTACGGGGGCTTGGGAGACCCAGTACTTC. Translated: CASSVTGAWETQYF.

The CDR3 DNA follows: TGTGCCAGCAGCTTTGCAGCCGGATACGAGCAGTACTTC. The encoded protein is CASSFAAGYEQYF. The chain recombines TRBV7-9 with TRBJ2-7, with unresolved D. Trimming shortened V by 3 bases and J by 4 bases, and 10 bases separated the two germline ends. The CDR3 loop spans 13 amino acids. CDR1 and CDR2 from the germline V gene are SEHNR and FQNEAQ (reference sequence). Full variable domain (outside the CDR3, taken from reference TRBV7-9 and TRBJ2-7): DTGVSQNPRHKITKRGQNVTFRCDPISEHNRLYWYRQTLGQGPEFLTYFQNEAQLEKSRLLSDRFSAERPKGSFSTLEIQRTEQGDSAMYLCASSFAAGYEQYFGPGTRLTVT.

This chain connects TRBV7-9 to TRBJ1-2, with a tentative D call TRBD1 (5 bases). Deletions cut 6 bases from V and 6 bases from J, with 23 bases between. The CDR3 has 16 amino acids. From germline, CDR1 is SEHNR and CDR2 FQNEAQ (reference sequence). For the CDR3, the DNA is TGTGCCAGCAGACCAGATATTAAGACAGTCTTTCATGGCTACACCTTC. It yields the protein CASRPDIKTVFHGYTF.

Remarks on this clonotype: A read error may explain this, as a much larger clone is one base away. This chain connects TRBV20-1 to TRBJ1-5; D is unclear. V dropped 3 bases and J dropped 5 bases, with 11 bases sitting between them. Germline V gives CDR1 DFQATT, CDR2 SNEGSKA (reference sequence). The CDR3 runs to 13 residues. CDR3 in DNA: TGCAGTGCTAGGCAAGTGGGCGATCAGCCCCAGCATTTT. Translated: CSARQVGDQPQHF.

There are a few counts of this clonotype. The chain combines TRBV20-1 with TRBJ2-7; 7 bases are a match to TRBD2. V was pared by 6 bases and J by 0 bases, with 8 bases of the junction left unmatched. The CDR3 is made up of 14 amino acids. Germline V gives CDR1 DFQATT, CDR2 SNEGSKA (reference sequence). The CDR3 sequence is CSASGTTISYEQYF. As DNA, the CDR3 is TGCAGTGCGAGTGGGACTACCATCTCCTACGAGCAGTACTTC.

This chain joins TRBV24-1 and TRBJ2-1; TRBD1 agrees at 7 bases. This CDR3 comprises 15 residues. Per the germline V gene, CDR1 is KGHDR and CDR2 is SFDVKD. V shed 5 bases, J shed 8 bases, and the junction held 11 bases outside the gene matches. CDR3 DNA: TGTGCCACCAGTGCTCCGAGACAGGGTGGGGATGAGCAGTTCTTC. Translating it yields CATSAPRQGGDEQFF.

This clonotype appeared many times. The chain joins TRBV6-5 to TRBJ1-2; D is possibly TRBD1 (5 bases). Germline CDR1 and CDR2: MNHEY and SVGAGI. V was cut by 0 bases and J by 5 bases, with 13 bases left in between. This CDR3 spans 15 amino acids. The CDR3 loop reads CASSYSPGNRYGYTF. The CDR3, as DNA: TGTGCCAGCAGTTACTCTCCAGGGAATCGATATGGCTACACCTTC.

In this sample, this clonotype turned up a few times. V usage is TRBV25-1 and J usage is TRBJ2-5, with TRBD1 as a possible D gene (5 bases). V was trimmed by 4 bases and J by 5 bases, leaving 8 bases between them. This CDR3 comprises 12 residues. Germline CDR1 and CDR2: MGHDK and SYGVNS. CDR3 coding DNA: TGTGCCAGCAGTGCATCAGGGGAGACCCAGTACTTC. Translation: CASSASGETQYF.

This chain connects TRBV15 to TRBJ2-7, with unresolved D. This CDR3 has 15 residues. Germline assignment: CDR1 LNHNV and CDR2 YYDKDF (reference sequence). The V end was cut by 0 bases, the J end by 4 bases, with 13 bases between. The CDR3: CATSREKQIPYEQYF. The CDR3 DNA reads TGTGCCACCAGCAGAGAGAAACAGATCCCATACGAGCAGTACTTC.

Only a few counts were recorded for this clonotype. The chain recombines TRBV12-3 or TRBV12-4 with TRBJ2-7; the D gene is possibly TRBD1 (5 bases). This CDR3 is 13 amino acids long. V was trimmed by 5 bases and J by 3 bases, leaving 11 bases between them. The CDR3 region is CASSLHGHYEQYF. CDR3 in DNA: TGTGCCAGCAGTCTCCATGGACACTACGAGCAGTACTTC.

The rearrangement joins TRBV19 to TRBJ2-1; D not certain. Germline CDR1 and CDR2: LNHDA and SQIVND (reference sequence). V gave up 5 bases and J gave up 4 bases, with 12 bases separating them. The CDR3 length is 14 residues. CDR3 sequence (DNA): TGTGCCAGTAGTCCGACGACGGTTTACAATGAGCAGTTCTTC. Encoded protein: CASSPTTVYNEQFF. Full variable domain (rest looked up from reference TRBV19 and TRBJ2-1): DGGITQSPKYLFRKEGQNVTLSCEQNLNHDAMYWYRQDPGQGLRLIYYSQIVNDFQKGDIAEGYSVSREKKESFPLTVTSAQKNPTAFYLCASSPTTVYNEQFFGPGTRLTVL.

The chain uses TRBV7-9 and TRBJ1-5; perhaps TRBD1 as D (5 bases). Per germline, CDR1 SEHNR and CDR2 FQNEAQ (reference sequence). The CDR3 has 13 residues. The ends were cut back, 0 bases at V and 5 bases at J, with 5 bases in the middle. For the CDR3, the DNA is TGTGCCAGCAGCTTAGCACAGGATCAGCCCCAGCATTTT. This encodes CASSLAQDQPQHF.

This sequence joins TRBV5-5 and TRBJ1-6, with D unclear. The germline CDR1 and CDR2 sequences are SGHKS and YYEKEE (reference sequence). The ends were cut back, 4 bases at V and 6 bases at J, with 8 bases in the middle. This CDR3 spans 13 amino acids. DNA for the CDR3: TGTGCCAGCAGCCTGTTTTCTAATTCACCCCTCCACTTT. This gives the protein CASSLFSNSPLHF.

The chain has TRBV7-9 and TRBJ1-1; 9 positions agree with TRBD1. Germline trimming cut 4 bases from V and 10 bases from J; bases unmatched to any gene: 7. The V gene's germline CDR1 is SEHNR and CDR2 FQNEAQ (reference sequence). The CDR3 spans 13 residues. Here the CDR3 reads CASSSEGTGRAFF. The CDR3 DNA is TGTGCCAGCAGCTCAGAAGGGACAGGGCGAGCTTTCTTT.

This clonotype appeared a single time. The gene calls are TRBV20-1 and TRBJ1-4; D may be TRBD1 (6 bases). The CDR3 extends over 15 amino acids. V lost 6 bases to trimming and J lost 4 bases, with 18 bases between them. Germline V gene sequence: CDR1 DFQATT, CDR2 SNEGSKA (reference sequence). CDR3 region: CSASRGGAVNEKLFF. The CDR3 bases are TGCAGTGCAAGCCGAGGGGGGGCTGTTAATGAAAAACTGTTTTTT.

CDR3 sequence (DNA): TGTGCCACCAGCAGGCGGACAGGGGGGGCCGTGAATGAGCAGTTCTTC. It specifies CATSRRTGGAVNEQFF. The V and J genes are TRBV15 and TRBJ2-1, with TRBD1 identical over 10 bases. The germline CDR1 and CDR2 sequences are LNHNV and YYDKDF (reference sequence). J gave up 7 bases and V 3 bases, and 9 bases lay outside the gene matches. CDR3 length: 16 residues.